This T cell receptor (beta chain) was identified in a study of T cells after yellow fever vaccination. TCRdb processed the 5' RACE reads anew with MiXCR; each CDR3 protein has one entry. Seen here are 250,000 to 350,000 distinct CDR3 sequences, around 6.8% observed once, and the top ten hold about 18%. Between the trimmed V and J ends, which lost 4 bases and 6 bases, there was a span of 21 bases. This CDR3 spans 16 amino acids. Germline-derived CDR1 and CDR2 are SGHAT and FQNNGV. This sequence was found in a man between 18 and 29 years old who received the YFV17D yellow fever vaccine. The J gene is TRBJ1-1, the V gene TRBV11-2; D may be TRBD1 (6 bases). The source material was PBMCs, sampled roughly seven weeks after the first yellow fever vaccination. The CDR3 nucleotides read TGTGCCAGCAGCTGGGGGTACGGGGGCGGGGGCGCTGAAGCTTTCTTT. Amino acid sequence: CASSWGYGGGGAEAFF.